Listed below are T cell receptor beta chains from one sample, sequenced in a study of shared clonotypes between healthy human individuals. The table came from immunoSEQ multiplex PCR; TCRdb's copy has only in-frame clones and leaves some out. The sample lists a few hundred thousand clones; about 95% were seen once. Sequences were obtained from naive CD8+ T cells sorted from blood. The receptors stem from a woman aged 25 to 39 in good health. Each CDR3 is given with its conserved first and last residue. A D gene is named only where the DNA matches it firmly.

TRBD1	TRBV6-1	TRBJ2-7	CASSGTGTNEQYF	TGTGCCAGCAGTGGGACAGGGACCAACGAGCAGTACTTC
-	TRBV4-2	TRBJ1-5	CASSQDGHQSNQPQHF	TGTGCCAGCAGCCAAGATGGGCACCAAAGCAATCAGCCCCAGCATTTT
TRBD1	TRBV2	TRBJ1-1	CASRWGQAYLGQLNTEAFF	TGTGCCAGCCGATGGGGACAGGCTTATTTGGGGCAGTTGAACACTGAAGCTTTCTTT
-	TRBV27	TRBJ2-6	CASGGFGSGANVLTF	TGTGCCAGCGGAGGGTTCGGCTCTGGGGCCAACGTCCTGACTTTC
-	TRBV7-2	TRBJ1-4	CASSPGQSLYEKLFF	TGTGCCAGCAGCCCTGGACAGTCCCTATATGAAAAACTGTTTTTT
-	TRBV18	TRBJ2-3	CASSPPTDYTGGTDTQYF	TGTGCCAGCTCACCACCTACGGACTATACGGGCGGGACAGATACGCAGTATTTT
-	TRBV27	TRBJ2-7	CASSYLPGRNEQYF	TGTGCCAGCTCCTACTTACCGGGCAGGAACGAGCAGTACTTC
-	TRBV6-6	TRBJ1-2	CASSYVVGSNYGYTF	TGTGCCAGCAGTTACGTCGTCGGATCTAACTATGGCTACACCTTC
-	TRBV11-2	TRBJ1-1	CASSLVDTEAFF	TGTGCCAGCAGCTTAGTGGACACTGAAGCTTTCTTT
-	TRBV13	TRBJ2-5	CASSPAGGWEETQYF	TGTGCCAGCAGCCCCGCTGGAGGGTGGGAAGAGACCCAGTACTTC
TRBD1	TRBV5-1	TRBJ2-2	CASSLAVWQGDTGELFF	TGCGCCAGCAGCTTGGCCGTGTGGCAGGGGGACACCGGGGAGCTGTTTTTT
TRBD1	TRBV19	TRBJ1-1	CASSIMAGGVWTEAFF	TGTGCCAGTAGTATAATGGCAGGGGGCGTATGGACTGAAGCTTTCTTT
-	TRBV9	TRBJ2-2	CASSQQAGTNTGELFF	TGTGCCAGCAGCCAACAGGCGGGAACGAACACCGGGGAGCTGTTTTTT
-	TRBV28	TRBJ1-2	CASSFWPISRGDGGGYTF	TGTGCCAGCAGTTTTTGGCCTATTAGCCGGGGGGATGGGGGAGGCTACACCTTC
TRBD2	TRBV27	TRBJ2-7	CASSPLSGSGRTHEQYF	TGTGCCAGCAGTCCCCTGTCCGGTAGCGGGAGGACCCACGAGCAGTACTTC
-	TRBV4-1	TRBJ2-7	CASSQGGRERGLSYEQYF	TGCGCCAGCAGCCAAGGGGGGCGGGAGCGGGGATTGTCCTACGAGCAGTACTTC
-	TRBV19	TRBJ2-7	CASSPGVGYEQYF	TGTGCCAGTAGCCCAGGGGTAGGGTACGAGCAGTACTTC
-	TRBV5-6	TRBJ1-1	CASSLASANTEAFF	TGTGCCAGCAGCTTGGCGTCAGCTAACACTGAAGCTTTCTTT
TRBD1	TRBV19	TRBJ2-7	CASTDRGVHEQYF	TGTGCCAGTACTGACAGGGGCGTCCACGAGCAGTACTTC
-	TRBV11-2	TRBJ2-1	CASSLRGGVSYNEQFF	TGTGCCAGCAGCTTAAGGGGCGGGGTGTCCTACAATGAGCAGTTCTTC
-	TRBV7-9	TRBJ2-2	CASRQIDRSTGELFF	TGTGCCAGCAGACAAATAGACAGGAGCACCGGGGAGCTGTTTTTT
-	TRBV19	TRBJ2-3	CASSMAGITDTQYF	TGTGCCAGTAGTATGGCCGGGATCACAGATACGCAGTATTTT